In its sample, the clone carrying this T cell receptor (beta chain) was seen a few times. The sample's time point: persistent/refractory GD, antithyroid drugs over 5 years with positive TRAb. Researchers made the TCR library from RNA that was extracted from PBMCs. The entry originates in a study of regulatory T cells in long-lasting Graves disease. Germline assignment: CDR1 MGHRA and CDR2 YSYEKL. Losses at the gene ends were 4 bases for V and 6 bases for J; bases not matched to a gene: 7. The length of the CDR3 is 15 residues. For TCR beta, libraries came from iRepertoire HTBI primers and Arm-PCR of CDR3 regions. MiXCR was run by TCRdb on the multiplex PCR reads, yielding one entry per CDR3 protein. Among 400,000 to 500,000 distinct CDR3 sequences, about a fifth were seen once, and the ten largest hold over 6%.

The input for sequencing was peripheral blood mononuclear cells (PBMCs), taken when the disease was refractory, from a patient treated with antithyroid drugs. The receptor's source is a female donor with Graves disease. The genes are TRBV4-1 and TRBJ1-5, with 9 bases that match TRBD1. CDR3 in amino acids: CASSRAGQGIQPQHF. The CDR3 coding sequence is TGCGCCAGCAGCCGGGCAGGACAGGGGATTCAGCCCCAGCATTTT.